The clone carrying this T cell receptor beta chain has more than one count but fewer than ten. Libraries were prepared by immunoSEQ multiplex PCR; TCRdb keeps only in-frame clonotypes and omits some of them. The sample gives some 200,000 clones, approximately 70% of which show up once; approximately 12% is in the top ten. The sample originates from a study of shared clonotypes between healthy human individuals. Germline V gene data show CDR1 as SGHAT and CDR2 as FQNNGV. Trimming left V 5 bases short and J 7 bases short, with 9 bases between. CDR3 size: 11 residues. Sequencing used memory CD4+ T cells sorted from blood. Sample subset: CD45RA-negative fraction. The chain carries TRBV11-2 and TRBJ2-7; D ambiguous. This clonotype was sampled from a man aged 30 to 45 in good health. The CDR3 DNA reads TGTGCCAGCAGCCCTCTGTGGGAGCAGTACTTC. It yields the protein CASSPLWEQYF.